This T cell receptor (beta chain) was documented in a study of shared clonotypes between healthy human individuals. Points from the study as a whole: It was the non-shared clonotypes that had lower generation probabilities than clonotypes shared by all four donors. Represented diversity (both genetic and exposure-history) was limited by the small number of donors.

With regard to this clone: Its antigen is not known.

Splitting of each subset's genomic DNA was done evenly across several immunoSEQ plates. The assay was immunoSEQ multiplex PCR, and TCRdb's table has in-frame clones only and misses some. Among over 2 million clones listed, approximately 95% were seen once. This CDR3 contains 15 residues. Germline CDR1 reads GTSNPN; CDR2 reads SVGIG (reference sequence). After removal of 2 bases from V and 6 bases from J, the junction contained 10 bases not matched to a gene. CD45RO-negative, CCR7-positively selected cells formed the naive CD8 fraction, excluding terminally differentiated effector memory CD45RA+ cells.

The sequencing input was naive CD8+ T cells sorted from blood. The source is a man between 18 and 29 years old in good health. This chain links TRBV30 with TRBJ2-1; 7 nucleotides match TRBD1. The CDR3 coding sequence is TGTGCCTGGAGTCCGACAGGGCGGCTCGGCAATGAGCAGTTCTTC. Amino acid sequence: CAWSPTGRLGNEQFF.